This TCR beta chain was observed in a study of PD-1 blockade in classical Hodgkin lymphoma. Study-wide points: Lower baseline TCR diversity was reported for newly diagnosed patients than for healthy donors. By C4D1, CD4+ diversity increased significantly, especially in complete responders. Initiation of nivolumab under 1 year after ASCT led to exclusion of patients.

The ends were cut back, 6 bases at V and 0 bases at J, with 9 bases in the middle. CDR1 and CDR2 from the germline V gene are SQVTM and ANQGSEA. The CDR3 is 12 amino acids. Regarding time point: cycle 4 day 1 (C4D1), after around six weeks of nivolumab. After autologous stem cell transplantation all patients relapsed, and prior brentuximab vedotin exposure differed between cohorts. Sequenced by immunoSEQ multiplex PCR; TCRdb stores in-frame clones only, minus some. The sample shows around 23,000 clones, around 84% of them seen only once. Notes on this clone: Its cognate antigen is unknown.

Material: peripheral blood mononuclear cells (PBMCs), obtained before the fourth cycle of nivolumab. The source is a human donor with classical Hodgkin lymphoma. The rearrangement joins TRBV29-1 to TRBJ2-7; tentatively, D is TRBD1 (5 bases). The CDR3 loop is CSVNDSSYEQYF. CDR3 nucleotide sequence: TGCAGCGTGAACGACAGCTCCTACGAGCAGTACTTC.